Below, 25 T cell receptor beta chains from the same sample are listed, as sequenced in a study of blood T cell repertoires in COVID-19. Assay: immunoSEQ multiplex PCR; the TCRdb copy retains only in-frame clones and omits some. In the table there are about 190,000 clones, 80% to 85% of which are singletons. Specimen: peripheral blood. Receptor source: a woman in her thirties or forties with acute or convalescent COVID-19.

The chain recombines TRBV18 with TRBJ2-1, with a tentative D call TRBD2 (5 bases). V was clipped by 4 bases and J by 2 bases, with 9 bases between them. The V gene's germline CDR1 is KGHSH and CDR2 LQKENI. The CDR3 spans 14 residues. This CDR3 reads CASSLTRTYNEQFF. In DNA, the CDR3 is TGTGCCAGCTCACTTACTAGAACCTACAATGAGCAGTTCTTC. Drawing the rest from reference TRBV18 and TRBJ2-1, the complete variable domain is NAGVMQNPRHLVRRRGQEARLRCSPMKGHSHVYWYRQLPEEGLKFMVYLQKENIIDESGMPKERFSAEFPKEGPSILRIQQVVRGDSAAYFCASSLTRTYNEQFFGPGTRLTVL.

The rearrangement links TRBV5-6 to TRBJ2-5, with D possibly being TRBD2 (6 bases). This CDR3 spans 16 amino acids. Germline V gives CDR1 SGHDT, CDR2 YYEEEE. The V and J ends lost 6 bases and 1 base respectively, with 19 bases between them. CDR3 bases: TGTGCCAGCATCGTCAGGCGGCGGGACCTCCAAGAGACCCAGTACTTC. It yields the protein CASIVRRRDLQETQYF.

V gene TRBV6-2 or TRBV6-3 combines with J gene TRBJ1-1, with TRBD1 matching 7 bases. CDR1 MNHEY and CDR2 SVGEGT come from the germline V gene. V was pared by 2 bases and J by 1 base, with 4 bases of the junction left unmatched. The CDR3 totals 15 residues. This CDR3 is CASSYPDRPNTEAFF. The CDR3 DNA reads TGTGCCAGCAGTTACCCGGACAGGCCGAACACTGAAGCTTTCTTT.

The chain employs TRBV6-1 and TRBJ1-1; 10 bases line up with TRBD1. J gave up 7 bases and V 6 bases, and 26 bases lay outside the gene matches. The CDR3 totals 20 residues. Germline lookup yields CDR1 MNHNS and CDR2 SASEGT. The DNA for the CDR3 is TGTGCCAGCAGAGAACGGTCCGACAGGGGGCAAATCCGGGGTTTAGGTGAAGCTTTCTTT. It specifies CASRERSDRGQIRGLGEAFF.

The CDR3 region is CAGQGVETQYF. In nucleotides, the CDR3 is TGTGCCGGCCAGGGTGTAGAGACCCAGTACTTC. The chain recombines TRBV2 with TRBJ2-5; TRBD1 might be the D (5 bases). CDR1 is SNHLY and CDR2 is FYNNEI in the germline V gene. The CDR3 is 11 residues long. Trimming stripped 11 bases from V and 4 bases from J, with 11 bases between.

The gene calls are TRBV10-3 and TRBJ2-6, with D perhaps TRBD2 (6 bases). Trimming took off 8 bases at V and 1 base at J, with 6 bases between the two ends. The CDR3 contains 13 residues. Per the germline V gene, CDR1 is ENHRY and CDR2 is SYGVKD. The CDR3, as DNA: TGTGCCATCGGGGGGTCTGGGGCCAACGTCCTGACTTTC. This sequence encodes CAIGGSGANVLTF.

This clone has more than one count but fewer than ten. This chain uses TRBV7-9 with TRBJ2-1, with 7 positions matching TRBD2. The ends lost 0 bases at V and 12 bases at J; junction bases unmatched: 2. The CDR3 totals 12 residues. In germline, CDR1 is SEHNR, CDR2 FQNEAQ (reference sequence). Here the CDR3 reads CASSLAPGGQFF. In nucleotides, the CDR3 is TGTGCCAGCAGCTTAGCGCCGGGAGGGCAGTTCTTC.

V and J are TRBV4-1 and TRBJ1-3; TRBD1 matches at 7 bases. The V segment lost 4 bases and the J segment 5 bases; nucleotides outside the gene matches: 5. CDR1 is MGHRA and CDR2 is YSYEKL in the germline V gene. The CDR3 sequence is 14 residues long. The CDR3: CASSPSTGRNTIYF. CDR3 coding DNA: TGCGCCAGCAGCCCCTCGACAGGGAGAAACACCATATATTTT.

The chain carries TRBV4-2 and TRBJ2-1; 9 bases map to TRBD2. Germline CDR1 and CDR2: LGHNA and YNFKEQ. The CDR3 extends over 16 amino acids. V lost 3 bases to trimming and J lost 5 bases; unmatched junction nucleotides: 8. CDR3 sequence (DNA): TGTGCCAGCAGCCAGCCCCAGGGCGGGGGGGACAATGAGCAGTTCTTC. It is translated as CASSQPQGGGDNEQFF.

The chain couples TRBV27 to TRBJ1-4; 10 bases match TRBD1. J lost 5 bases, V lost 6 bases, and 0 bases had no gene match. From germline, CDR1 is MNHEY and CDR2 SMNVEV (reference sequence). The CDR3 runs 13 residues. CDR3 in DNA: TGTGCCAGCAGGGGACAGGGGAATGAAAAACTGTTTTTT. Its protein is CASRGQGNEKLFF. Full variable domain (outside the CDR3, taken from reference TRBV27 and TRBJ1-4): EAQVTQNPRYLITVTGKKLTVTCSQNMNHEYMSWYRQDPGLGLRQIYYSMNVEVTDKGDVPEGYKVSRKEKRNFPLILESPSPNQTSLYFCASRGQGNEKLFFGSGTQLSVL.

The chain couples TRBV6-5 to TRBJ1-2; D not certain. The germline V and J ends were trimmed by 2 bases and 0 bases, with 10 bases remaining between them. The CDR3 runs to 15 residues. Looked up from germline, CDR1 is MNHEY and CDR2 is SVGAGI. CDR3 nucleotides: TGTGCCAGCAGTTACACCCAGGATACTAACTATGGCTACACCTTC. It is translated as CASSYTQDTNYGYTF.

This clone appeared once. The rearrangement links TRBV6-5 to TRBJ2-7, with a tentative D call TRBD2 (6 bases). The CDR3 runs to 12 residues. The germline V and J ends were trimmed by 6 bases and 6 bases, with 12 bases remaining between them. CDR1 is MNHEY, CDR2 SVGAGI, per germline. DNA of the CDR3: TGTGCCAGCAGATGGCGGGAAGGCGAGCAGTACTTC. It encodes CASRWREGEQYF.

The chain links TRBV29-1 to TRBJ1-2; a weak D match, TRBD1 (6 bases). Trimming cost V 7 bases and J 0 bases, with 18 bases left between them. The V gene's germline CDR1 is SQVTM and CDR2 ANQGSEA. The CDR3 runs to 15 residues. In nucleotides, the CDR3 is TGCAGCGCACTACCTTTTGGACAGACTAACTATGGCTACACCTTC. Its protein product is CSALPFGQTNYGYTF.

The chain is built from TRBV28 and TRBJ2-5; 14 bases line up with TRBD2. The CDR3 extends over 16 amino acids. The germline V gene has CDR1 MDHEN and CDR2 SYDVKM. The V gene end was trimmed by 3 bases and the J gene end by 5 bases; junction bases not matched to a gene: 5. The chain's CDR3 is CASSFGLAGGGETQYF. The CDR3, as DNA: TGTGCCAGCAGTTTTGGACTAGCGGGAGGAGGTGAGACCCAGTACTTC.

The CDR3 nucleotides read TGTGCCACCAGCAGAGATATCGTCGCTGAAGCTTTCTTT. Protein: CATSRDIVAEAFF. The chain carries TRBV15 and TRBJ1-1; unclear D gene. The CDR3 contains 13 residues. Trimming left V 0 bases short and J 6 bases short, with 8 bases between. Germline CDR1 reads LNHNV; CDR2 reads YYDKDF (reference sequence).

Here the CDR3 DNA reads TGTGCCAGCAGCCGGGGGGTGTCCCCCTACGAGCAGTACTTC. Translated: CASSRGVSPYEQYF. The rearrangement links TRBV5-8 to TRBJ2-7, with 7 bases that match TRBD2. CDR3 length: 14 amino acids. With 4 bases clipped from V and 2 bases from J, the junction kept 6 bases outside the gene matches. Germline loops: CDR1 SGHTS, CDR2 YDEGEE.

This chain joins TRBV10-3 and TRBJ2-7; 7 bases agree with TRBD1. The V gene's germline CDR1 is ENHRY and CDR2 SYGVKD. The CDR3 is made up of 14 amino acids. V lost 6 bases and J lost 4; bases outside the gene matches: 9. CDR3 sequence: CAIRHDRVGYEQYF. The CDR3 DNA sequence: TGTGCCATCAGACACGACAGGGTGGGTTACGAGCAGTACTTC.

DNA for the CDR3: TGCGCCAGCGCTCAGGGCGGGGGGCAAGAGACCCAGTACTTC. It encodes CASAQGGGQETQYF. The chain couples TRBV5-1 to TRBJ2-5; 8 bases align to TRBD2. After removal of 7 bases from V and 2 bases from J, the junction contained 7 bases not matched to a gene. CDR1 and CDR2 (germline): SGHRS, YFSETQ. There are 14 residues in the CDR3.

The chain uses TRBV9 and TRBJ1-3; 9 nucleotides match TRBD1. V was clipped by 6 bases and J by 8 bases; unmatched bases: 6. This CDR3 has 13 amino acids. CDR1 SGDLS and CDR2 YYNGEE come from the germline V gene. The CDR3 coding sequence is TGTGCCAGCACCAACAGGGGGCTTGACACCATATATTTT. It codes for CASTNRGLDTIYF.

Only one count was recorded for this clone. The rearrangement joins TRBV27 to TRBJ1-5; D call uncertain. The CDR3 spans 14 residues. Trimming took off 4 bases at V and 4 bases at J, with 11 bases between the two ends. Per the germline V gene, CDR1 is MNHEY and CDR2 is SMNVEV (reference sequence). CDR3 sequence: CASSSPGKNQPQHF. The CDR3, as DNA: TGTGCCAGCAGTTCACCCGGGAAGAATCAGCCCCAGCATTTT.

The rearrangement links TRBV28 to TRBJ2-7; D unresolved. The germline V and J ends were trimmed by 10 bases and 2 bases, with 15 bases remaining between them. The length of the CDR3 is 13 residues. Germline V lookup: CDR1 MDHEN, CDR2 SYDVKM. CDR3 residues: CATSGLNTYEQYF. The DNA for the CDR3 is TGTGCCACCTCCGGGTTGAACACCTACGAGCAGTACTTC.

The chain carries TRBV28 and TRBJ2-6; TRBD2 is a possible D gene (6 bases). The V gene's germline CDR1 is MDHEN and CDR2 SYDVKM. The CDR3 consists of 16 residues. V was clipped by 8 bases and J by 1 base, with 15 bases between them. In DNA, the CDR3 is TGTGCCAGCTCCTCCATCGGGGGTTCTGGGGCCAACGTCCTGACTTTC. Encoded protein: CASSSIGGSGANVLTF.

The chain has TRBV10-3 and TRBJ2-3; D might be TRBD2 (6 bases). The CDR3 totals 13 residues. The V end lost 4 bases, the J end lost 3 bases, and 8 bases lay between the germline ends. Germline values: CDR1 ENHRY, CDR2 SYGVKD. In DNA, the CDR3 is TGTGCCATCAGTGTGGAGGGAACAGATACGCAGTATTTT. This sequence encodes CAISVEGTDTQYF.

The DNA for the CDR3 is TGCAGCGTTGTAGGGGACAGAGGGTATTCACCCCTCCACTTT. Its translation is CSVVGDRGYSPLHF. This chain uses TRBV29-1 with TRBJ1-6, with TRBD1 matching over 7 bases. V was clipped by 4 bases and J by 8 bases; unmatched bases: 8. The CDR3 is 14 amino acids. Germline assignment: CDR1 SQVTM and CDR2 ANQGSEA. The full variable domain, with the rest looked up from reference TRBV29-1 and TRBJ1-6, is SAVISQKPSRDICQRGTSLTIQCQVDSQVTMMFWYRQQPGQSLTLIATANQGSEATYESGFVIDKFPISRPNLTFSTLTVSNMSPEDSSIYLCSVVGDRGYSPLHFGNGTRLTVT.

V is TRBV2 and J is TRBJ1-5, with TRBD1 identical over 7 bases. CDR1 and CDR2 (germline): SNHLY, FYNNEI. The CDR3 is made up of 15 amino acids. The V and J ends lost 6 bases and 4 bases, in that order; junction bases with no gene match: 9. CDR3 loop: CASSLTPGGNQPQHF. The CDR3, as DNA: TGTGCCAGCAGCCTCACTCCAGGGGGAAATCAGCCCCAGCATTTT.